Listed here are 30 T cell receptor beta chains from one sample, sequenced in a study of T cell responses to AZD1222 COVID-19 vaccine. Here immunoSEQ multiplex PCR was the method, and the copy in TCRdb shows in-frame clones only, minus some. The table includes 110,000 to 150,000 clones, 89% detected once. The starting material was peripheral blood, obtained on day 0 of AZD1222 vaccination. The receptors come from an adult in good health.

The chain uses TRBV7-2 and TRBJ2-7, with 8 positions matching TRBD2. Germline trimming cut 1 base from V and 9 bases from J; bases unmatched to any gene: 8. Germline V gene sequence: CDR1 SGHTA, CDR2 FQGNSA. The length of the CDR3 is 14 residues. In DNA, the CDR3 is TGTGCCAGCAGCTTAGGCGGGGGGCTACGAGGGCAGTACTTC. Its protein is CASSLGGGLRGQYF.

This chain joins TRBV5-1 and TRBJ2-7; the D call may be TRBD1 or TRBD2 (6 bases each). V was pared by 1 base and J by 2 bases, with 13 bases between. The length of the CDR3 is 15 residues. Germline loops: CDR1 SGHRS, CDR2 YFSETQ. The CDR3: CASSLWGARPYEQYF. CDR3 sequence (DNA): TGCGCCAGCAGCTTGTGGGGGGCCAGGCCCTACGAGCAGTACTTC.

This clone turned up a few times. The chain uses TRBV10-3 and TRBJ1-1; D remains unclear. V was pared by 6 bases and J by 8 bases, with 13 bases between. This CDR3 is 12 amino acids long. Per the germline V gene, CDR1 is ENHRY and CDR2 is SYGVKD. For the CDR3, the DNA is TGTGCCATCAGCGAGGGAAGGGCCGAAGCTTTCTTT. It encodes CAISEGRAEAFF.

V and J are TRBV6-5 and TRBJ1-1, with D possibly being TRBD1 (6 bases). This CDR3 has 14 amino acids. Per germline, CDR1 MNHEY and CDR2 SVGAGI. Trimming cost V 8 bases and J 2 bases, with 15 bases left between them. The CDR3 coding sequence is TGTGCCAGCCCCGGACAGCTCGTTAACACTGAAGCTTTCTTT. Translation gives CASPGQLVNTEAFF.

The V call is TRBV27, the J call TRBJ2-1; 11 bases map to TRBD2. CDR1 is MNHEY, CDR2 SMNVEV, per germline (reference sequence). The trim removed 3 bases at V and 1 base at J, leaving 8 bases unmatched. This CDR3 comprises 18 residues. CDR3 nucleotide sequence: TGTGCCAGCAGTTTTGGCATAGCGGGGGGGCTGTCCTACAATGAGCAGTTCTTC. Its translation: CASSFGIAGGLSYNEQFF.

In this sample, this clone turned up many times. The CDR3 protein is CASSEYSHLGTLTEAFF. Here the CDR3 DNA reads TGTGCCAGCAGTGAATATTCCCACCTAGGGACACTCACTGAAGCTTTCTTT. V usage is TRBV25-1 and J usage is TRBJ1-1; weak D call: TRBD1 (6 bases). Germline V gene data show CDR1 as MGHDK and CDR2 as SYGVNS. The CDR3 loop spans 17 amino acids. Trimming pared 0 bases from V and 4 bases from J, leaving 18 bases between. Full variable domain (remainder filled in from reference TRBV25-1 and TRBJ1-1): EADIYQTPRYLVIGTGKKITLECSQTMGHDKMYWYQQDPGMELHLIHYSYGVNSTEKGDLSSESTVSRIRTEHFPLTLESARPSHTSQYLCASSEYSHLGTLTEAFFGQGTRLTVV.

The chain joins TRBV5-6 to TRBJ2-7, with 9 bases identical to TRBD2. Looked up from germline, CDR1 is SGHDT and CDR2 is YYEEEE. The CDR3 covers 16 residues. The trim removed 5 bases at V and 2 bases at J, leaving 11 bases unmatched. CDR3 loop: CASRDFSGGLTYEQYF. CDR3 DNA sequence: TGTGCCAGCAGGGATTTTAGCGGGGGTTTAACCTACGAGCAGTACTTC. Drawing the rest from reference TRBV5-6 and TRBJ2-7, the complete variable domain is DAGVTQSPTHLIKTRGQQVTLRCSPKSGHDTVSWYQQALGQGPQFIFQYYEEEERQRGNFPDRFSGHQFPNYSSELNVNALLLGDSALYLCASRDFSGGLTYEQYFGPGTRLTVT.

This chain joins TRBV29-1 and TRBJ1-5; 9 bases are a match to TRBD1. CDR3 length: 15 amino acids. Trimming took 6 bases from V and 5 from J; bases not matched to a gene: 11. Germline V gene data show CDR1 as SQVTM and CDR2 as ANQGSEA. CDR3 amino acids: CSVCTTGGLDQPQHF. CDR3 DNA: TGCAGCGTCTGCACGACAGGGGGGTTGGATCAGCCCCAGCATTTT.

This rearrangement joins TRBV29-1 to TRBJ1-2; unclear D gene. V was clipped by 3 bases and J by 6 bases, with 14 bases between them. CDR1 SQVTM and CDR2 ANQGSEA come from the germline V gene. This CDR3 contains 13 residues. CDR3 in amino acids: CSVDERVQHGYTF. CDR3 in DNA: TGCAGCGTTGACGAAAGGGTGCAACATGGCTACACCTTC. Filled out from reference TRBV29-1 and TRBJ1-2, the complete variable domain reads SAVISQKPSRDICQRGTSLTIQCQVDSQVTMMFWYRQQPGQSLTLIATANQGSEATYESGFVIDKFPISRPNLTFSTLTVSNMSPEDSSIYLCSVDERVQHGYTFGSGTRLTVV.

In this sample, this clone turned up once. V and J are TRBV5-1 and TRBJ2-7; 7 nucleotides match TRBD1. The CDR3 is made up of 14 amino acids. The V gene end was trimmed by 8 bases and the J gene end by 3 bases; junction bases not matched to a gene: 11. Germline V gives CDR1 SGHRS, CDR2 YFSETQ. CDR3 sequence (DNA): TGCGCCAGTATGTATTCAACAGGGGACTACGAGCAGTACTTC. Protein: CASMYSTGDYEQYF.

Only a few counts were recorded for this clone. V gene TRBV18 combines with J gene TRBJ2-2; 8 bases match TRBD1. CDR3 length: 15 residues. The V gene's germline CDR1 is KGHSH and CDR2 LQKENI. J lost 5 bases, V lost 4 bases, and 6 bases had no gene match. The CDR3 DNA reads TGTGCCAGCTCACTCGACAGGGGCGCTACCGGGGAGCTGTTTTTT. It encodes CASSLDRGATGELFF. The variable domain in full, completed from reference TRBV18 and TRBJ2-2, reads NAGVMQNPRHLVRRRGQEARLRCSPMKGHSHVYWYRQLPEEGLKFMVYLQKENIIDESGMPKERFSAEFPKEGPSILRIQQVVRGDSAAYFCASSLDRGATGELFFGEGSRLTVL.

The V call is TRBV2, the J call TRBJ1-2, with 10 bases lining up with TRBD1. Germline lookup yields CDR1 SNHLY and CDR2 FYNNEI. This CDR3 is built from 14 residues. Losses at the gene ends were 2 bases for V and 7 bases for J; bases not matched to a gene: 4. CDR3 nucleotide sequence: TGTGCCAGCAGTGAAAGACAGGGGGCGAGTGGCTACACCTTC. This sequence encodes CASSERQGASGYTF.

The chain carries TRBV28 and TRBJ1-1; a possible D gene is TRBD1 (6 bases). Germline V gene sequence: CDR1 MDHEN, CDR2 SYDVKM. This CDR3 spans 16 amino acids. V was clipped by 5 bases and J by 2 bases, with 18 bases between them. The CDR3 loop reads CASSPSPRGGNTEAFF. For the CDR3, the DNA is TGTGCCAGCAGTCCTTCCCCTAGAGGGGGTAACACTGAAGCTTTCTTT.

V gene TRBV11-2 combines with J gene TRBJ2-7; possibly TRBD1 for D (8 bases). CDR1 and CDR2 (germline): SGHAT, FQNNGV. The CDR3 covers 16 residues. Trimming stripped 3 bases from V and 4 bases from J, with 19 bases between. CDR3 sequence reads: CASSFFASQGGYEQYF. CDR3 DNA: TGTGCCAGCAGCTTTTTCGCCTCACAGGGGGGGTACGAGCAGTACTTC.

Remarks on this clone: The identical CDR3 is also encoded by other nucleotide sequences in the sample. The CDR3 DNA sequence: TGCGCCAGCAGCTTCCAGACAGACCAAGAGACCCAGTACTTC. It codes for CASSFQTDQETQYF. This chain connects TRBV5-1 to TRBJ2-5; a possible D gene is TRBD1 (5 bases). In germline, CDR1 is SGHRS, CDR2 YFSETQ. This CDR3 region has 14 residues. V lost 2 bases, J lost 0 bases, and 8 bases lay in between.

This chain links TRBV9 with TRBJ2-1, with 10 nucleotides matching TRBD2. CDR1 SGDLS and CDR2 YYNGEE come from the germline V gene. This CDR3 comprises 16 residues. Losses at the gene ends were 4 bases for V and 4 bases for J; bases not matched to a gene: 8. The DNA of the CDR3 is TGTGCCAGCAGCCCCCATAGCGGGAGGCTTTACAATGAGCAGTTCTTC. This encodes CASSPHSGRLYNEQFF.

The genes are TRBV2 and TRBJ2-5; D gene uncertain. Germline-derived CDR1 and CDR2 are SNHLY and FYNNEI. The ends were cut back, 2 bases at V and 3 bases at J, with 10 bases in the middle. The CDR3 extends over 14 amino acids. Here the CDR3 DNA reads TGTGCCAGCAGTGAAAATACGGGTAAAGAGACCCAGTACTTC. It yields the protein CASSENTGKETQYF.

The chain has TRBV28 and TRBJ1-5; D is possibly TRBD1 (5 bases). V gave up 3 bases and J gave up 4 bases, with 13 bases separating them. The CDR3 sequence is 15 residues long. Germline V gene sequence: CDR1 MDHEN, CDR2 SYDVKM. The CDR3 loop is CASSLGGVGNQPQHF. The CDR3 nucleotides are TGTGCCAGCAGTTTGGGAGGGGTTGGGAATCAGCCCCAGCATTTT.

V is TRBV2 and J is TRBJ1-2; D is ambiguous. V lost 9 bases and J lost 2, with 10 bases in between. The germline V gene encodes CDR1 SNHLY and CDR2 FYNNEI. This CDR3 contains 12 residues. CDR3 region: CARLQLNYGYTF. The CDR3 region has the DNA TGTGCCAGGCTACAGCTAAACTATGGCTACACCTTC.

This clone was picked up a small number of times. The genes are TRBV7-2 and TRBJ2-1, with D perhaps TRBD2 (6 bases). Per germline, CDR1 SGHTA and CDR2 FQGNSA. This CDR3 has 13 residues. Trimming cost V 4 bases and J 11 bases, with 15 bases left between them. In DNA, the CDR3 is TGTGCCAGCAGCTCCGGACCCGGGACTCAGCAGTTCTTC. It specifies CASSSGPGTQQFF. The variable domain in full, with the rest retrieved from reference TRBV7-2 and TRBJ2-1, is GAGVSQSPSNKVTEKGKDVELRCDPISGHTALYWYRQSLGQGLEFLIYFQGNSAPDKSGLPSDRFSAERTGGSVSTLTIQRTQQEDSAVYLCASSSGPGTQQFFGPGTRLTVL.

The J gene is TRBJ1-2, the V gene TRBV14; D unclear. The germline V gene encodes CDR1 SGHDN and CDR2 FVKESK. The CDR3 consists of 13 residues. The germline V and J ends were trimmed by 8 bases and 4 bases, with 14 bases remaining between them. The CDR3 DNA is TGTGCCAGCTCGGTAGGGAAGACCTATGGCTACACCTTC. This gives the protein CASSVGKTYGYTF. The whole variable domain, filled in from reference TRBV14 and TRBJ1-2, reads EAGVTQFPSHSVIEKGQTVTLRCDPISGHDNLYWYRRVMGKEIKFLLHFVKESKQDESGMPNNRFLAERTGGTYSTLKVQPAELEDSGVYFCASSVGKTYGYTFGSGTRLTVV.

V is TRBV27 and J is TRBJ2-1; 8 bases line up with TRBD2. V dropped 7 bases and J dropped 6; count of bases not matched to a gene: 17. The germline V gene has CDR1 MNHEY and CDR2 SMNVEV (reference sequence). CDR3 length: 17 amino acids. The chain's CDR3 is CASTFGGGTILRNEQFF. The CDR3 coding sequence is TGTGCCAGCACCTTCGGGGGGGGGACAATTCTACGCAATGAGCAGTTCTTC.

The chain couples TRBV7-3 to TRBJ1-1, with unresolved D. Germline CDR1 SGHTA, CDR2 FQGTGA. This CDR3 spans 14 amino acids. V was cut by 3 bases and J by 0 bases, with 8 bases left in between. The DNA of the CDR3 is TGTGCCAGCAGCTTGGCGGGTCTGAACACTGAAGCTTTCTTT. This encodes CASSLAGLNTEAFF.

This clone was seen a single time. V usage is TRBV24-1 and J usage is TRBJ2-3; 9 bases match TRBD2. V shed 4 bases, J shed 2 bases, and the junction held 9 bases outside the gene matches. The CDR3 is 17 amino acids. In germline, CDR1 is KGHDR, CDR2 SFDVKD. The CDR3: CATSDSGTSFNTDTQYF. The CDR3 nucleotides read TGTGCCACCAGTGACTCCGGGACTAGCTTTAACACAGATACGCAGTATTTT.

Here the CDR3 reads CASSLSWTASYNEQFF. CDR3 bases: TGCGCCAGCAGCTTGTCATGGACTGCCTCCTACAATGAGCAGTTCTTC. The J gene is TRBJ2-1, the V gene TRBV5-1, with a weak D call TRBD2 (5 bases). The CDR3 is 16 residues long. The V end lost 1 base, the J end lost 0 bases, and 11 bases lay between the germline ends. Germline V gene sequence: CDR1 SGHRS, CDR2 YFSETQ.

This rearrangement joins TRBV5-4 to TRBJ2-1; D is undetermined. This CDR3 has 16 residues. Trimming took 0 bases from V and 2 from J, leaving 12 bases between them. Per germline, CDR1 SGHNT and CDR2 YYREEE (reference sequence). CDR3 sequence (DNA): TGTGCCAGCAGCTTGGCCGGTGCTAGGACCTACAATGAGCAGTTCTTC. Amino acid sequence: CASSLAGARTYNEQFF.

This rearrangement joins TRBV27 to TRBJ2-1; D is possibly TRBD1 or TRBD2 (5 bases each). Germline V lookup: CDR1 MNHEY, CDR2 SMNVEV (reference sequence). V lost 5 bases and J 2 bases, leaving 10 bases between the germline ends. This CDR3 has 14 residues. CDR3 DNA sequence: TGTGCCAGCAGTCGGGACCCGACCTACAATGAGCAGTTCTTC. Protein product: CASSRDPTYNEQFF.

CDR3 sequence (DNA): TGTGCCACCAGCAGAGGCCCCGCGGGGAACTACAATGAGCAGTTCTTC. Its translation is CATSRGPAGNYNEQFF. The rearrangement uses TRBV15 and TRBJ2-1; a weak D match, TRBD2 (6 bases). The CDR3 has 16 amino acids. V lost 1 base to trimming and J lost 3 bases, with 13 bases between them. The germline CDR1 and CDR2 sequences are LNHNV and YYDKDF (reference sequence). Full variable domain (outside the CDR3, taken from reference TRBV15 and TRBJ2-1): DAMVIQNPRYQVTQFGKPVTLSCSQTLNHNVMYWYQQKSSQAPKLLFHYYDKDFNNEADTPDNFQSRRPNTSFCFLDIRSPGLGDTAMYLCATSRGPAGNYNEQFFGPGTRLTVL.

CDR3 region: CASSDSGGSQETQYF. CDR3 sequence (DNA): TGTGCCAGCAGTGACAGCGGGGGTTCTCAAGAGACCCAGTACTTC. J is TRBJ2-5 and V is TRBV6-1; 8 nucleotides match TRBD2. This CDR3 region has 15 residues. Germline CDR1 is MNHNS and CDR2 is SASEGT. After removal of 3 bases from V and 2 bases from J, the junction contained 5 bases not matched to a gene.

The chain couples TRBV11-3 to TRBJ1-2; no clear D. The CDR3 totals 16 residues. Germline CDR1 is SGHNT and CDR2 is YENEEA. The V end lost 2 bases, the J end lost 0 bases, and 13 bases lay between the germline ends. The CDR3: CASSLSRTESNYGYTF. Here the CDR3 DNA reads TGTGCCAGCAGCTTAAGCCGGACTGAATCTAACTATGGCTACACCTTC.